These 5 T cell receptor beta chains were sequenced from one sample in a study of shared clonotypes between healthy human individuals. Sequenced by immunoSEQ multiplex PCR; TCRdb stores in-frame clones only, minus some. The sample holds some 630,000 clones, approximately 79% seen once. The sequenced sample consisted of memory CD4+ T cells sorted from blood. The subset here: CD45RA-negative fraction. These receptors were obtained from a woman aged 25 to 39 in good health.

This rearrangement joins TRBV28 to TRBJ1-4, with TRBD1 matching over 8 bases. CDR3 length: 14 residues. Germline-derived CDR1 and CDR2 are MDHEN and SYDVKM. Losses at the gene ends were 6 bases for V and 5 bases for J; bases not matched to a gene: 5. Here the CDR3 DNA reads TGTGCCAGCAGCAGGACAGGGATAAATGAAAAACTGTTTTTT. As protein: CASSRTGINEKLFF.

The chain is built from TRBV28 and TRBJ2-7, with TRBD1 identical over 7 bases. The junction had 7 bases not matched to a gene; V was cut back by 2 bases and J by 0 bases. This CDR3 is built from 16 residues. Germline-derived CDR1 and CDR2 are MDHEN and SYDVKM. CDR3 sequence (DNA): TGTGCCAGCAGTTTAACGGGACAGCAGAGCTCCTACGAGCAGTACTTC. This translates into CASSLTGQQSSYEQYF.

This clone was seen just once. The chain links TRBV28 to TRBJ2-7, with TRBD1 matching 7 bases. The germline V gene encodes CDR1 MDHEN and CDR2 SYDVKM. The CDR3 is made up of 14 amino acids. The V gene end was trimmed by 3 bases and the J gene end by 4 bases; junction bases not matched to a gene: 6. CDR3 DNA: TGTGCCAGCAGTTTGACTGGACAGGCTTACGAGCAGTACTTC. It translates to CASSLTGQAYEQYF. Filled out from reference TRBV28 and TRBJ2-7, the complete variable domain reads DVKVTQSSRYLVKRTGEKVFLECVQDMDHENMFWYRQDPGLGLRLIYFSYDVKMKEKGDIPEGYSVSREKKERFSLILESASTNQTSMYLCASSLTGQAYEQYFGPGTRLTVT.

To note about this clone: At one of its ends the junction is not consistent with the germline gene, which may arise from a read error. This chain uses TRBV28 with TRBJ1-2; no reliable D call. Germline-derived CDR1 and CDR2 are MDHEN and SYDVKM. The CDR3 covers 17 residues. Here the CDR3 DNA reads TGTGCCAGCAGTTTTAGGGCAGGTGACACCCTGAACTATGGCTACGCCTTC. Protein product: CASSFRAGDTLNYGYAF.

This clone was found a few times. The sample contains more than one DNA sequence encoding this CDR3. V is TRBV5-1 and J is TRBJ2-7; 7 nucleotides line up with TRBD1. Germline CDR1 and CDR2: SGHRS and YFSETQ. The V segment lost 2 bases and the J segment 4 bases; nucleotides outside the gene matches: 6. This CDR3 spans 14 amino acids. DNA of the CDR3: TGCGCCAGCAGCTTAGCCGGGACAGAATACGAGCAGTACTTC. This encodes CASSLAGTEYEQYF.